This T cell receptor beta chain was documented in a study of blood T cells in healthy people across ages. Study-wide points: Observed TCR beta diversity per million T cells went down as age went up. This fall followed a roughly linear course with age. PBMCs left unsorted prevented a conclusive naive versus antigen-experienced comparison.

The CDR3 runs 13 residues. V shed 8 bases, J shed 7 bases, and the junction held 12 bases outside the gene matches. In germline, CDR1 is DFQATT, CDR2 SNEGSKA (reference sequence). Those donating, healthy Caucasian individuals from Russia, were aged roughly 6 to 95. Total RNA, at least 5.5 micrograms per sample, came from PBMCs. As concerns this clonotype: Its antigen is unidentified.

With a J-beta primer mix and a sample-barcoded 5' primer, a second PCR ran about 6 to 11 cycles. Via MiXCR, TCRdb re-called the 5' RACE reads, giving one row per CDR3 protein. The sample contains about 800,000 distinct CDR3 sequences, over 45% of which appear only once. The chain recombines TRBV20-1 with TRBJ1-2, with 8 nucleotides matching TRBD1. The sample comprised blood. The clonotype originates from a man aged 30 to 45 in good health. CDR3 sequence (DNA): TGCAGTCCCCGGGGTGGTGACAGGGGTGGCTACACCTTC. Its translation is CSPRGGDRGGYTF.